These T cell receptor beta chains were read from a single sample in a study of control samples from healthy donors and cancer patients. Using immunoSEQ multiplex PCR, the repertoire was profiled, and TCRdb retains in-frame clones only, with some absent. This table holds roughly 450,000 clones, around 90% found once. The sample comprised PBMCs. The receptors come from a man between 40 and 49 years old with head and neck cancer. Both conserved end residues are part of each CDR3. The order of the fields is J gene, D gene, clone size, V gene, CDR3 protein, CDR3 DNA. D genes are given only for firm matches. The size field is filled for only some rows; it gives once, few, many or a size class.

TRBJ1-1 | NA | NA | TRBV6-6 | CASMGLVGAFF | TGTGCCAGCATGGGGTTGGTCGGGGCTTTCTTT
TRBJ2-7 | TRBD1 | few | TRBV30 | CAWRGQPYEQYF | TGTGCCTGGAGGGGACAGCCCTACGAGCAGTACTTC
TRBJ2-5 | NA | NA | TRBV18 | CASSPLREETQYF | TGTGCCAGCTCACCACTCAGAGAAGAGACCCAGTACTTC
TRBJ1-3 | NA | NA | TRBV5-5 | CASSDLTRLSSGNTIYF | TGTGCCAGCAGCGACTTGACACGACTTAGCTCTGGAAACACCATATATTTT
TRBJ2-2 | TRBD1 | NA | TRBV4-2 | CASSQTGGTGELFF | TGTGCCAGCAGCCAGACAGGGGGCACCGGGGAGCTGTTTTTT
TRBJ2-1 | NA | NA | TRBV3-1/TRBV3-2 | CASSQRGRSSYNEQFF | TGTGCCAGCAGCCAACGGGGACGATCCTCCTACAATGAGCAGTTCTTC
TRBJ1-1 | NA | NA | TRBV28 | CASSLYLLGEAFF | TGTGCCAGCAGTTTATATTTATTGGGGGAAGCTTTCTTT
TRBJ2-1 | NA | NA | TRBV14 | CASSQDLGGGLGTKYNEQFF | TGTGCCAGCAGCCAAGATTTAGGGGGAGGGCTTGGGACCAAATACAATGAGCAGTTCTTC
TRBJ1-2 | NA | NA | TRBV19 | CASFKPGEDYGYTF | TGTGCCAGTTTCAAACCGGGCGAGGACTATGGCTACACCTTC
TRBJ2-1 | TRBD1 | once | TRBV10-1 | CASSDATGDWNEQFF | TGCGCCAGCAGTGACGCGACAGGGGATTGGAATGAGCAGTTCTTC
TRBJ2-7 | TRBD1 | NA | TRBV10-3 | CAISESGGWPADYEQYF | TGTGCCATCAGTGAGTCAGGGGGCTGGCCCGCCGACTACGAGCAGTACTTC
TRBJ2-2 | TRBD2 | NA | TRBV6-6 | CASSPWGRGGGGELFF | TGTGCCAGCAGCCCCTGGGGACGGGGGGGCGGCGGGGAGCTGTTTTTT
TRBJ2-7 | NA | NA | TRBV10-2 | CASSESTDFGEQYF | TGCGCCAGCAGTGAGTCAACCGACTTCGGAGAGCAGTACTTC
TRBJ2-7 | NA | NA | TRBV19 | CASSSVGVYEQYF | TGTGCCAGTAGTTCTGTAGGGGTCTACGAGCAGTACTTC
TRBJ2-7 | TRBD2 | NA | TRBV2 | CASSEGLAGSYEQYF | TGTGCCAGCAGTGAAGGGCTAGCGGGGTCCTACGAGCAGTACTTC
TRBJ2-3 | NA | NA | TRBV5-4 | CASSRYRGMTDTQYF | TGTGCCAGCAGTAGATACAGAGGAATGACAGATACGCAGTATTTT
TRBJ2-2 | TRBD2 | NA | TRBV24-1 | CATSDKLAGGFANTGELFF | TGTGCCACCAGTGATAAACTAGCGGGGGGGTTCGCGAACACCGGGGAGCTGTTTTTT
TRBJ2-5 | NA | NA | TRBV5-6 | CASSLGYSVQETQYF | TGTGCCAGCAGCTTGGGGTATTCGGTACAAGAGACCCAGTACTTC
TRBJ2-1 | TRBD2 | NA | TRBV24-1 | CATSDATLAGPTGEQFF | TGTGCCACCAGTGATGCAACCTTAGCGGGACCAACGGGGGAGCAGTTCTTC
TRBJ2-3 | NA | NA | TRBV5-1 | CASSLVGGPATDTQYF | TGCGCCAGCAGCTTGGTAGGCGGGCCGGCCACAGATACGCAGTATTTT
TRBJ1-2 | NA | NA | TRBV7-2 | CASSLGVEGGRGYTF | TGTGCCAGCAGCCTAGGTGTTGAGGGCGGAAGAGGCTACACCTTC
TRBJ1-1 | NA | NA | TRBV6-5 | CASRPGDIRVTEAFF | TGTGCCAGCAGGCCGGGGGACATTCGGGTCACTGAAGCTTTCTTT
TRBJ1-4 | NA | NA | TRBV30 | CAWSRQGGLFF | TGTGCCTGGAGCCGGCAGGGAGGACTGTTTTTT
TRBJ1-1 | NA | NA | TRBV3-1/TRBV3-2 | CASSNPSGNTEAFF | TGTGCCAGCAGTAACCCCTCAGGGAACACTGAAGCTTTCTTT
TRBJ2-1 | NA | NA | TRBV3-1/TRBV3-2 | CASSPSTYGQFF | TGTGCCAGCAGCCCCAGCACCTACGGGCAGTTCTTC
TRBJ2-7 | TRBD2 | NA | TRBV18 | CASSQTSGGYEQYF | TGTGCCAGCTCTCAGACTAGCGGGGGGTACGAGCAGTACTTC
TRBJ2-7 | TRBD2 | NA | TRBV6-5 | CASSKEGLAREQYF | TGTGCCAGCAGTAAGGAAGGACTAGCGAGGGAGCAGTACTTC
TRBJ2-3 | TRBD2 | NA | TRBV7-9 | CASSPRLAGYNTDTQYF | TGTGCCAGCAGCCCCCGACTAGCGGGGTATAATACAGATACGCAGTATTTT
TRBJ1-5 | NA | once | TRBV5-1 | CASSLDGYYSNQPQHF | TGCGCCAGCAGCTTGGACGGGTACTATAGCAATCAGCCCCAGCATTTT
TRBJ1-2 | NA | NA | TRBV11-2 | CASSLVRGRYGYTF | TGTGCCAGCAGCTTAGTCCGGGGAAGGTATGGCTACACCTTC
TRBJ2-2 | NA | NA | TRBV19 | CASKQVSNTGELFF | TGTGCCAGTAAGCAAGTCAGTAACACCGGGGAGCTGTTTTTT
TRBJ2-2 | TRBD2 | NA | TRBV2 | CASSDPSGSNTGELFF | TGTGCCAGCAGTGATCCTAGCGGGAGCAACACCGGGGAGCTGTTTTTT
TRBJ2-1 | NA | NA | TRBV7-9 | CASSLGGGRPIYNEQFF | TGTGCCAGCAGCTTAGGGGGAGGTCGTCCCATTTACAATGAGCAGTTCTTC
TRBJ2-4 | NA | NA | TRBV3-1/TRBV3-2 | CASSPTVAKNIQYF | TGTGCCAGCAGCCCGACGGTAGCCAAAAACATTCAGTACTTC
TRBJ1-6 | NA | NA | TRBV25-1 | CASSGRTNSPLHF | TGTGCCAGCAGTGGCAGGACTAATTCACCCCTCCACTTT
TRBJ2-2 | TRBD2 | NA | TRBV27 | CASSPQLTSGMRTGELFF | TGTGCCAGCAGTCCTCAATTGACTAGCGGGATGCGCACCGGGGAGCTGTTTTTT
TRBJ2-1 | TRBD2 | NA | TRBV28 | CASSFAGVGNNEQFF | TGTGCCAGCAGTTTTGCGGGGGTGGGAAACAATGAGCAGTTCTTC
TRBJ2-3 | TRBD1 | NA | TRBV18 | CASSPSATGGDTQYF | TGTGCCAGCTCACCATCGGCCACAGGGGGAGATACGCAGTATTTT
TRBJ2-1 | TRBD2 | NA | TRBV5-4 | CASSLGLAFDNEQFF | TGTGCCAGCAGCTTGGGACTAGCATTTGACAATGAGCAGTTCTTC
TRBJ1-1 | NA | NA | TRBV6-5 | CASSYSVQVGTEAFF | TGTGCCAGCAGTTACTCTGTTCAGGTCGGCACTGAAGCTTTCTTT
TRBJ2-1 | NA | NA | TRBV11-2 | CASGGDSYNEQFF | TGTGCCAGCGGGGGGGACAGCTACAATGAGCAGTTCTTC
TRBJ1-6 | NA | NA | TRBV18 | CASSPPGGNSPLHF | TGTGCCAGCTCACCACCAGGGGGGAATTCACCCCTCCACTTT
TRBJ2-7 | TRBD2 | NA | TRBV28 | CASSLGGAGADEQYF | TGTGCCAGCAGTTTAGGTGGAGCGGGGGCCGACGAGCAGTACTTC